This T cell receptor (beta chain) appears in the sequencing data of a study of blood T cell repertoires in COVID-19. About the research overall: Collection of acute and convalescent COVID-19 samples took place in the United States, Italy and Spain. PBMCs, B-cell-depleted T cells, or T cells provided the cDNA or gDNA that made up the material.

Original data processing: Reference gene primer amplification yielded estimated nucleated cell counts. The table came from immunoSEQ multiplex PCR; TCRdb's copy has only in-frame clones and leaves some out. V, J and clone size are those of that table, while D and trimming were read from the DNA. There are 250,000 or so clones in the sample; 88% occur only once, and approximately 0.8% lies in the top ten. The source of this sequence is a woman between 25 and 40 years old with acute or convalescent COVID-19. Sequenced sample: peripheral blood.

The CDR3 nucleotides are TGCAGCGTTGACAGGGGGACAGATACGCAGTATTTT. Amino acid sequence: CSVDRGTDTQYF. The rearrangement uses TRBV29-1 and TRBJ2-3; 7 nucleotides line up with TRBD1. This CDR3 is 12 amino acids long. The junction had 0 bases not matched to a gene; V was cut back by 3 bases and J by 3 bases. Germline CDR1 SQVTM, CDR2 ANQGSEA.